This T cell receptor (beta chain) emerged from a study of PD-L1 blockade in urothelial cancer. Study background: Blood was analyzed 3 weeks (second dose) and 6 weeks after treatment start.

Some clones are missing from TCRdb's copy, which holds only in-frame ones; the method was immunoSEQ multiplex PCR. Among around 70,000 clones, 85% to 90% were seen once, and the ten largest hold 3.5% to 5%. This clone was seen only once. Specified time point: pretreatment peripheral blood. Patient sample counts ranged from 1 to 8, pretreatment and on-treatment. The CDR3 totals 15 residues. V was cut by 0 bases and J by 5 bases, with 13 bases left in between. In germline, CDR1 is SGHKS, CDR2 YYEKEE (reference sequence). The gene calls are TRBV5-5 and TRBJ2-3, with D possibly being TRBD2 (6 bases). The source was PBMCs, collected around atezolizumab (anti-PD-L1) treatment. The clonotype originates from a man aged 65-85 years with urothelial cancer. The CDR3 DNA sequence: TGTGCCAGCAGCTTGGTGGGAGAGGGAGGAGATACGCAGTATTTT. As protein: CASSLVGEGGDTQYF.